This T cell receptor (beta chain) was identified in a study of shared clonotypes between healthy human individuals. The input for sorted-subset replicate PCRs was about 0.2 ug DNA, 25,000 to 35,000 T cell genomes. Libraries were prepared by immunoSEQ multiplex PCR; TCRdb keeps only in-frame clonotypes and omits some of them. This repertoire shows more than 850,000 clones, around 78% found once; its top ten account for around 0.47%. The CDR3 totals 17 residues. The V gene end was trimmed by 4 bases and the J gene end by 4 bases; junction bases not matched to a gene: 8. Germline assignment: CDR1 LGHNA and CDR2 YNFKEQ.

V is TRBV4-2 and J is TRBJ2-2; TRBD2 matches at 11 bases. The specimen sequenced was memory CD4+ T cells from PBMCs. Subset reported: CD45RA-negative fraction. The receptor was derived from a man younger than 35 in good health. Some clones in this sample may be carry-over from other donors' samples. CDR3: CASSRTGTSGPTGELFF. The CDR3 DNA reads as TGTGCCAGCAGCCGGACCGGGACTAGCGGTCCCACCGGGGAGCTGTTTTTT.